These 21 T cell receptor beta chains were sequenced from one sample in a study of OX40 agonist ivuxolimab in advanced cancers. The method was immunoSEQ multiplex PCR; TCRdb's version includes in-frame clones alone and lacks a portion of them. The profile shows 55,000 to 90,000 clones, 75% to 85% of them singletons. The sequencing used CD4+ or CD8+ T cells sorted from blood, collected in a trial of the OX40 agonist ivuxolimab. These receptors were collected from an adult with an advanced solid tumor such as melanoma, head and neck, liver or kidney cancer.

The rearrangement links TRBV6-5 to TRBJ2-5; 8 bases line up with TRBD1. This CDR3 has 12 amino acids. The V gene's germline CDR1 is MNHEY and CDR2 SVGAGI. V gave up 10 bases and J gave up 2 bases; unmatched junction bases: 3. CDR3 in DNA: TGTGCCACCAGGGACAGGCAAGAGACCCAGTACTTC. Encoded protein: CATRDRQETQYF.

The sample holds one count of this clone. CDR3 nucleotide sequence: TGTGCCAGCTCACGCGACAGGGCCCCCTCCTATGGCTACACCTTC. This sequence encodes CASSRDRAPSYGYTF. The chain uses TRBV18 and TRBJ1-2; 7 positions match TRBD1. The CDR3 totals 15 residues. V shed 4 bases and J 4 bases; nucleotides not matched to a gene: 9. Germline V gives CDR1 KGHSH, CDR2 LQKENI.

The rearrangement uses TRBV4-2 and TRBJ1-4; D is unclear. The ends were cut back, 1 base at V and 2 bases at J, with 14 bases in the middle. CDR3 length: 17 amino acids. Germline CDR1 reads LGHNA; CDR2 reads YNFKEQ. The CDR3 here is CASSQVYGGGTNEKLFF. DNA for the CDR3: TGTGCCAGCAGCCAAGTTTACGGAGGTGGGACTAATGAAAAACTGTTTTTT.

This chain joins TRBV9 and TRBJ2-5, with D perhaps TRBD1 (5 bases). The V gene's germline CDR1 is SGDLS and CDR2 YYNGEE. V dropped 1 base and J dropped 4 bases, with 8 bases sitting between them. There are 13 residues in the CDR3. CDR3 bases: TGTGCCAGCAGCGTACTTGGGGCAGAGACCCAGTACTTC. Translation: CASSVLGAETQYF.

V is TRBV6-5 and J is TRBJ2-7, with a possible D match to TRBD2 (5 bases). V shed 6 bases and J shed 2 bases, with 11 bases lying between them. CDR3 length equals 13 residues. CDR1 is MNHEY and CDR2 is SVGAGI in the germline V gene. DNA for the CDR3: TGTGCCAGCAGGCCCCCCGGGGCCTACGAGCAGTACTTC. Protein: CASRPPGAYEQYF.

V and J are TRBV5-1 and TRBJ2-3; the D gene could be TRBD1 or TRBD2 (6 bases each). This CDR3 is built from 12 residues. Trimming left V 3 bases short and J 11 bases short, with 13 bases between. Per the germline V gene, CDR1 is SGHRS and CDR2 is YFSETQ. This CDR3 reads CASSYSGEVQYF. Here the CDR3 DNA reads TGCGCCAGCAGCTACTCAGGGGAGGTGCAGTATTTT. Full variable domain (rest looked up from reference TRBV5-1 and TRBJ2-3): KAGVTQTPRYLIKTRGQQVTLSCSPISGHRSVSWYQQTPGQGLQFLFEYFSETQRNKGNFPGRFSGRQFSNSRSEMNVSTLELGDSALYLCASSYSGEVQYFGPGTRLTVL.

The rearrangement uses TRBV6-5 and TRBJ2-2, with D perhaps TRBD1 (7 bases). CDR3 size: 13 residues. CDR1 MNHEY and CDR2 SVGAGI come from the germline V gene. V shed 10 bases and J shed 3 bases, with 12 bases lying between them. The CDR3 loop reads CATRGADTGELFF. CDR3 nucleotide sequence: TGTGCCACCAGGGGGGCCGACACCGGGGAGCTGTTTTTT.

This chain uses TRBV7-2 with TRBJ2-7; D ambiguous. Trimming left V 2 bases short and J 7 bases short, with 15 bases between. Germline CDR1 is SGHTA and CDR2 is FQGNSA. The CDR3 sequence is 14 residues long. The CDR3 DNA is TGTGCCAGCAGCTTATCCCGTTGGACGGAGGAGCAGTACTTC. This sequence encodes CASSLSRWTEEQYF.

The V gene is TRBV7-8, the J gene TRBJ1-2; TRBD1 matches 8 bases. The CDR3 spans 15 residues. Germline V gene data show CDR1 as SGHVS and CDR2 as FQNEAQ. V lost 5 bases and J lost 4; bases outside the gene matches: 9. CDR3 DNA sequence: TGTGCCAGCAGCCGGCAGGGGGCGCAGCGCTATGGCTACACCTTC. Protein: CASSRQGAQRYGYTF.

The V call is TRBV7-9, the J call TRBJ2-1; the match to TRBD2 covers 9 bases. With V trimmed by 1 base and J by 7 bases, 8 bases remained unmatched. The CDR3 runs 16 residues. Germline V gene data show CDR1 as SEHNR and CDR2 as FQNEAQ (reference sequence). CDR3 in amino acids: CASSLDSGGTSNEQFF. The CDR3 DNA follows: TGTGCCAGCAGCTTAGATAGCGGGGGCACAAGTAATGAGCAGTTCTTC.

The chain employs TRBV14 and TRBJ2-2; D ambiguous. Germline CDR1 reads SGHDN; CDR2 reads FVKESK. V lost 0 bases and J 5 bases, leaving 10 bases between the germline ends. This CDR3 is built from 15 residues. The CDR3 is CASSQEKDRTGELFF. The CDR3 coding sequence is TGTGCCAGCAGCCAAGAAAAGGATCGGACCGGGGAGCTGTTTTTT.

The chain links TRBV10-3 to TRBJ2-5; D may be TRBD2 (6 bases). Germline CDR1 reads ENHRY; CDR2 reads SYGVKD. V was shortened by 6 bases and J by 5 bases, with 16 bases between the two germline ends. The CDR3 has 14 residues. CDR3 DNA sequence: TGTGCCATCAGGGATGGGGGGAGTGGCGAGACCCAGTACTTC. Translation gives CAIRDGGSGETQYF.

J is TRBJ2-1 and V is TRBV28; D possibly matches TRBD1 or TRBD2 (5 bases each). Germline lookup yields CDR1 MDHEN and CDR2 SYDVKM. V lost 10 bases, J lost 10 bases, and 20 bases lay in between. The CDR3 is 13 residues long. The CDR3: CAITPGSGREQFF. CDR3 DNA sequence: TGTGCCATCACGCCGGGGTCGGGGCGAGAGCAGTTCTTC.

The CDR3 spells CASSFGQGTKNIQYF. The CDR3 DNA follows: TGTGCCAGCAGCTTTGGACAGGGGACCAAAAACATTCAGTACTTC. The rearrangement links TRBV7-2 to TRBJ2-4, with 9 bases that match TRBD1. Germline V gene lookup returns CDR1 SGHTA and CDR2 FQGNSA. The CDR3 is 15 amino acids. V lost 3 bases and J lost 2; bases outside the gene matches: 2.

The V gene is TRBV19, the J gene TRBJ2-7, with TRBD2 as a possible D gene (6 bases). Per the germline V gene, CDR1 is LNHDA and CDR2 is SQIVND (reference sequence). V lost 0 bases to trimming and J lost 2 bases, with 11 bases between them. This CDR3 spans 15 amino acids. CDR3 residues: CASSIDHGGTYEQYF. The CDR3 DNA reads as TGTGCCAGTAGTATAGATCACGGGGGTACCTACGAGCAGTACTTC.

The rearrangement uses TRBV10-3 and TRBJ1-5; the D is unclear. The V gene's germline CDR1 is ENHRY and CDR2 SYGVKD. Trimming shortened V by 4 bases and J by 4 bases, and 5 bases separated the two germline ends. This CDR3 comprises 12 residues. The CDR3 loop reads CAISGINQPQHF. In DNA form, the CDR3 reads TGTGCCATCAGTGGCATTAATCAGCCCCAGCATTTT.

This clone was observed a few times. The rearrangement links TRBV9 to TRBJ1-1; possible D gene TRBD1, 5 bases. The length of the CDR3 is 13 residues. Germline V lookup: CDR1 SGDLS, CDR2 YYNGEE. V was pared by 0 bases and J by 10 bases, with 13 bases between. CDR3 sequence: CASSVDLGHRAFF. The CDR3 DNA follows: TGTGCCAGCAGCGTAGATCTGGGGCACAGAGCTTTCTTT.

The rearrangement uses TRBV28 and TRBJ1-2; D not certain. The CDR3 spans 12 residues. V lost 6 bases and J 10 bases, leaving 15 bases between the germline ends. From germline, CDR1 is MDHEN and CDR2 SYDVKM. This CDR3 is CASSQALQTYTF. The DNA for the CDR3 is TGTGCCAGCAGCCAAGCCCTGCAAACCTACACCTTC.

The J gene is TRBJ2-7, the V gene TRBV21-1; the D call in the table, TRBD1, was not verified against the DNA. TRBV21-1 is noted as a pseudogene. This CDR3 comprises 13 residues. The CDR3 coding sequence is TGTGCCAGCACCACAAGACAGACCTACGAGCAGTACGTC. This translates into CASTTRQTYEQYV.

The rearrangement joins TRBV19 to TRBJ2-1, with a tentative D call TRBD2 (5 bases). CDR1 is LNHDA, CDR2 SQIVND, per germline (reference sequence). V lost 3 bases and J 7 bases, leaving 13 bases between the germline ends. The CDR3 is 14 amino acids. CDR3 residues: CASSIRRGLNEQFF. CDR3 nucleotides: TGTGCCAGTAGTATTCGTCGGGGTTTAAATGAGCAGTTCTTC.

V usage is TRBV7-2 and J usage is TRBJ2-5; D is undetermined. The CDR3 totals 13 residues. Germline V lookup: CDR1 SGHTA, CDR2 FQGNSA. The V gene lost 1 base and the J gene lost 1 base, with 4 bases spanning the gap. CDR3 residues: CASSLGVQETQYF. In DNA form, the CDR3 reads TGTGCCAGCAGCTTAGGGGTCCAAGAGACCCAGTACTTC.